This is a list of T cell receptor beta chains from one sample in a study of T cell changes during pregnancy in multiple sclerosis. Libraries were prepared by immunoSEQ multiplex PCR; TCRdb keeps only in-frame clonotypes and omits some of them. The top ten clones hold 1.4% of a sample with more than 55,000 clones, 80% to 95% of them seen once. The specimen comprised peripheral blood, sampled in the second trimester of pregnancy. These receptor sequences come from a female donor with multiple sclerosis, enrolled in a pregnancy study. The CDR3 runs from the conserved cysteine through the conserved F or W. D genes are given only for firm matches. Not all rows give a size; the values are once, few, many and, for expanded clones, a class.

>TRBV25-1|TRBJ2-3|-|TRBD2
CASSELGTSGTDTQYF
TGTGCCAGCAGTGAGTTGGGGACTAGCGGCACAGATACGCAGTATTTT
>TRBV25-1|TRBJ1-5|few|-
CASSELSSNQPQHF
TGTGCCAGCAGTGAATTATCCTCCAATCAGCCCCAGCATTTT
>TRBV29-1|TRBJ2-3|-|TRBD2
CSVENSGRDTDTQYF
TGCAGCGTTGAGAATAGCGGGAGGGACACAGATACGCAGTATTTT
>TRBV29-1|TRBJ2-3|-|-
CSASPRDTQYF
TGCAGCGCCTCTCCCCGGGATACGCAGTATTTT
>TRBV5-1|TRBJ1-3|-|TRBD1
CASSWGRDRTSGNTIYF
TGCGCCAGCAGCTGGGGAAGGGACAGAACCTCTGGAAACACCATATATTTT
>TRBV27|TRBJ2-7|once|-
CASSLSVGGKPSYEQYF
TGTGCCAGCAGTTTATCGGTAGGCGGCAAGCCTTCCTACGAGCAGTACTTC
>TRBV7-2|TRBJ2-5|once|-
CASSHGPGESGVRETQYF
TGTGCCAGCAGCCACGGCCCAGGGGAATCGGGTGTAAGAGAGACCCAGTACTTC
>TRBV5-1|TRBJ2-6|-|-
CASSSGSGANVLTF
TGCGCCAGCAGCTCGGGGTCTGGGGCCAACGTCCTGACTTTC
>TRBV25-1|TRBJ2-2|-|TRBD1
CASTPGQGTGELFF
TGTGCCAGCACCCCCGGACAGGGGACCGGGGAGCTGTTTTTT
>TRBV6-5|TRBJ1-2|-|TRBD1
CASKRDRDGYGYTF
TGTGCCAGCAAGCGTGACAGGGATGGATATGGCTACACCTTC
>TRBV7-2|TRBJ2-5|-|-
CASSYYSQETQYF
TGTGCCAGCAGCTACTACTCTCAAGAGACCCAGTACTTC
>TRBV19|TRBJ2-2|-|TRBD1
CASADRGDTGELFF
TGTGCCAGCGCTGACAGGGGGGATACCGGGGAGCTGTTTTTT
>TRBV19|TRBJ1-2|-|-
CASSNRPYGYTF
TGTGCCAGTAGTAACAGACCCTATGGCTACACCTTC
>TRBV25-1|TRBJ1-2|-|-
CASSVKGDYGYTF
TGTGCCAGCAGCGTTAAAGGGGACTATGGCTACACCTTC
>TRBV9|TRBJ2-7|-|TRBD2
CASSESGKTYEQYF
TGTGCCAGCAGCGAAAGCGGGAAGACCTACGAGCAGTACTTC
>TRBV6-4|TRBJ2-1|-|-
CASSDSGRGGGNEQFF
TGTGCCAGCAGTGACTCGGGAAGGGGTGGCGGCAATGAGCAGTTCTTC
>TRBV6-5|TRBJ2-2|-|TRBD2
CASSYSGLAVTGELFF
TGTGCCAGCAGTTACTCGGGACTAGCGGTTACCGGGGAGCTGTTTTTT
>TRBV15|TRBJ2-6|-|-
CATSRDSLSGANVLTF
TGTGCCACCAGCAGGGACAGTCTATCTGGGGCCAACGTCCTGACTTTC
>TRBV6-6|TRBJ2-3|-|TRBD2
CASSYAGAADTQYF
TGTGCCAGCAGTTACGCGGGAGCGGCAGATACGCAGTATTTT
>TRBV27|TRBJ1-4|-|-
CASREGATNEKLFF
TGTGCCAGCAGAGAGGGTGCAACTAATGAAAAACTGTTTTTT
>TRBV30|TRBJ2-1|few|TRBD2
CAWRWGGPGAWQFF
TGTGCCTGGAGATGGGGAGGGCCCGGGGCGTGGCAGTTCTTC
>TRBV30|TRBJ2-1|-|TRBD2
CAWSTSGDSYNEQFF
TGTGCCTGGAGTACTAGCGGAGACTCCTACAATGAGCAGTTCTTC
>TRBV10-2|TRBJ2-7|-|-
CASCTQGNPSYEQYF
TGCGCCAGTTGTACTCAGGGCAACCCCTCCTACGAGCAGTACTTC
>TRBV11-2|TRBJ1-2|few|TRBD1
CASSLARTGGGGYTF
TGTGCCAGCAGCTTAGCTCGGACAGGGGGCGGCGGCTACACCTTC
>TRBV5-4|TRBJ2-3|-|TRBD2
CASSPGGTSGRVADTQYF
TGTGCCAGCAGCCCAGGAGGGACTAGCGGGAGAGTGGCAGATACGCAGTATTTT
>TRBV11-2|TRBJ1-2|-|-
CASSLAAGHRANYGYTF
TGTGCCAGCAGCTTAGCCGCGGGCCACAGGGCCAACTATGGCTACACCTTC
>TRBV7-9|TRBJ2-5|-|-
CASSIRGDNLETQYF
TGTGCCAGCAGCATAAGGGGTGACAACCTCGAGACCCAGTACTTC
>TRBV27|TRBJ2-7|-|TRBD1
CASSITDGQGYEQYF
TGTGCCAGCAGTATAACAGACGGACAGGGCTACGAGCAGTACTTC
>TRBV7-6|TRBJ2-1|-|TRBD2
CASSLGGLAGVWEQFF
TGTGCCAGCAGCTTAGGGGGACTAGCGGGGGTTTGGGAGCAGTTCTTC
>TRBV4-3|TRBJ2-6|-|-
CASSQIQGSGANVLTF
TGCGCCAGCAGCCAAATACAGGGCTCTGGGGCCAACGTCCTGACTTTC
>TRBV6-5|TRBJ1-5|-|-
CASSVSERSNQPQHF
TGTGCCAGCAGTGTCTCAGAAAGAAGCAATCAGCCCCAGCATTTT
>TRBV19|TRBJ1-5|-|TRBD1
CASSRETGAHNQPQHF
TGTGCCAGTAGTCGTGAAACAGGGGCCCACAATCAGCCCCAGCATTTT
>TRBV4-3|TRBJ2-1|once|-
CASSTGSGEDEQFF
TGCGCCAGCAGCACCGGGTCCGGCGAGGATGAGCAGTTCTTC
>TRBV5-5|TRBJ2-1|once|-
CASTRIGINEQFF
TGTGCCAGCACCAGGATCGGGATCAACGAGCAGTTCTTC
>TRBV27|TRBJ1-1|-|-
CASSRTGGTEAFF
TGTGCCAGCAGCCGAACTGGAGGCACTGAAGCTTTCTTT
>TRBV5-6|TRBJ2-1|few|TRBD2
CASSLARLAGERDEQFF
TGTGCCAGCAGCTTGGCGCGGCTAGCGGGGGAGAGAGATGAGCAGTTCTTC
>TRBV13|TRBJ2-2|once|TRBD1
CASRDRGDTGELFF
TGTGCCAGCAGGGACAGGGGAGACACCGGGGAGCTGTTTTTT
>TRBV7-2|TRBJ1-2|once|-
CASSLGASDYGYTF
TGTGCCAGCAGCTTAGGGGCCAGTGACTATGGCTACACCTTC
>TRBV5-4|TRBJ1-1|-|-
CASSLGAVNTEAFF
TGTGCCAGCAGCTTGGGAGCCGTAAACACTGAAGCTTTCTTT
>TRBV6-5|TRBJ2-5|-|TRBD1
CASRRGTGRPETQYF
TGTGCCAGCCGGAGAGGGACAGGGAGGCCAGAGACCCAGTACTTC
>TRBV2|TRBJ2-7|-|-
CASSVRGTSYEQYF
TGTGCCAGCAGTGTGCGGGGCACCTCCTACGAGCAGTACTTC
>TRBV5-4|TRBJ2-1|-|-
CASRPDSYNEQFF
TGTGCCAGCAGACCGGACAGCTACAATGAGCAGTTCTTC
>TRBV5-5|TRBJ2-7|-|-
CASTKRDSLTYEQYF
TGTGCCAGCACCAAGAGGGACTCACTCACCTACGAGCAGTACTTC
>TRBV19|TRBJ2-5|-|-
CASSRVVEGTQYF
TGTGCCAGTAGTAGGGTGGTGGAGGGAACCCAGTACTTC
>TRBV5-1|TRBJ1-3|-|-
CASSLYTGSGGGNTIYF
TGCGCCAGCAGCCTATATACAGGGTCGGGAGGTGGAAACACCATATATTTT
>TRBV7-6|TRBJ2-1|-|TRBD1
CASSLGQGSYNEQFF
TGTGCCAGCAGCTTGGGACAGGGCTCCTACAATGAGCAGTTCTTC
>TRBV5-5|TRBJ1-2|-|-
CASSLQGGGYTF
TGTGCCAGCAGCCTCCAGGGAGGCGGCTACACCTTC
>TRBV19|TRBJ2-2|-|-
CASTREGAEGTGELFF
TGTGCCAGTACCCGGGAGGGGGCTGAGGGGACCGGGGAGCTGTTTTTT
>TRBV6-5|TRBJ1-3|-|-
CASRRDTARGNTIYF
TGTGCCAGCAGGAGGGATACGGCGCGTGGAAACACCATATATTTT
>TRBV10-1|TRBJ2-1|-|TRBD2
CASSDGLAGGGLHEQFF
TGCGCCAGCAGCGATGGACTAGCGGGAGGGGGACTCCATGAGCAGTTCTTC
>TRBV19|TRBJ1-1|few|TRBD1
CASSPRQGGLNTEAFF
TGTGCCAGTAGTCCACGACAGGGTGGGCTGAACACTGAAGCTTTCTTT
>TRBV25-1|TRBJ1-1|-|TRBD1
CASSLQGVKTEAFF
TGTGCCAGCAGCTTACAGGGGGTAAAGACTGAAGCTTTCTTT
>TRBV6-6|TRBJ1-6|-|-
CASKTESSYNSPLHF
TGTGCCAGCAAGACAGAAAGCTCCTATAATTCACCCCTCCACTTT
>TRBV7-2|TRBJ2-1|-|-
CASSRPKEASDEQFF
TGTGCCAGCAGCCGTCCGAAGGAGGCTTCCGATGAGCAGTTCTTC